Below, 32 T cell receptor beta chains from the same sample are listed, as sequenced in a study of early T cells in non-severe SARS-CoV-2 infection. Using its own MiXCR run on the 5' RACE reads, TCRdb lists one record per CDR3 protein. The sample carries tens of thousands of distinct CDR3 sequences, roughly 13% recorded once. The specimen sequenced was whole blood. The origin of the receptors is an adult who was a healthcare worker with PCR-confirmed SARS-CoV-2 infection or an uninfected control (not recorded which).

This clonotype was seen a handful of times. The chain combines TRBV19 with TRBJ1-5, with D unresolved. V lost 3 bases and J 4 bases, leaving 4 bases between the germline ends. Germline V lookup: CDR1 LNHDA, CDR2 SQIVND (reference sequence). The CDR3 sequence is 12 residues long. The CDR3 sequence is CASSMFNQPQHF. The CDR3 DNA reads as TGTGCCAGTAGTATGTTTAATCAGCCCCAGCATTTT.

A note on this clonotype: One junction end disagrees with the germline gene, perhaps due to a read error. This chain uses TRBV28 with TRBJ2-2, with TRBD2 as a possible D gene (5 bases). This CDR3 spans 12 amino acids. Germline V gives CDR1 MDHEN, CDR2 SYDVKM. CDR3 nucleotides: TGTGCCAGCAGTTTAACCCATTGGGAGCTGATTTTT. Protein sequence: CASSLTHWELIF.

This clonotype occurred a few times. The chain joins TRBV14 to TRBJ2-5; no reliable D call. This CDR3 is built from 16 residues. The germline CDR1 and CDR2 sequences are SGHDN and FVKESK. The V and J ends lost 4 bases and 0 bases respectively, with 15 bases between them. The CDR3 is CASSLLSSSYQETQYF. The CDR3 DNA reads TGTGCCAGCAGCCTCCTATCCTCGTCGTACCAAGAGACCCAGTACTTC.

The chain has TRBV28 and TRBJ1-2; 9 nucleotides match TRBD1. CDR1 is MDHEN, CDR2 SYDVKM, per germline. Losses at the gene ends were 6 bases for V and 8 bases for J; bases not matched to a gene: 10. The CDR3 spans 14 residues. CDR3 amino acids: CASSLYRGQTGYTF. In DNA, the CDR3 is TGTGCCAGCAGCCTTTACAGGGGGCAAACGGGCTACACCTTC.

The chain joins TRBV5-1 to TRBJ2-2; the match to TRBD2 covers 10 bases. This CDR3 has 18 residues. V lost 0 bases to trimming and J lost 0 bases; unmatched junction nucleotides: 5. Germline CDR1 SGHRS, CDR2 YFSETQ. The CDR3 loop reads CASSLGLAGVPNTGELFF. The CDR3 region has the DNA TGCGCCAGCAGCTTGGGGCTAGCGGGAGTTCCGAACACCGGGGAGCTGTTTTTT.

There are a few counts of this clonotype. The chain employs TRBV7-6 and TRBJ2-3; D is perhaps TRBD1 (6 bases). The CDR3 is 12 residues long. V dropped 5 bases and J dropped 5 bases, with 8 bases sitting between them. Germline V CDR1 and CDR2: SGHVS, FNYEAQ. The CDR3 DNA reads as TGTGCCAGCAGCCGGACAGAAGATACGCAGTATTTT. Its translation: CASSRTEDTQYF. The full variable domain, its missing parts supplied by reference TRBV7-6 and TRBJ2-3, is GAGVSQSPRYKVTKRGQDVALRCDPISGHVSLYWYRQALGQGPEFLTYFNYEAQQDKSGLPNDRFSAERPEGSISTLTIQRTEQRDSAMYRCASSRTEDTQYFGPGTRLTVL.

This clonotype was detected a few times. The genes are TRBV28 and TRBJ2-7; D uncertain. V lost 5 bases and J 4 bases, leaving 6 bases between the germline ends. Looked up from germline, CDR1 is MDHEN and CDR2 is SYDVKM. The length of the CDR3 is 11 residues. The CDR3: CASSDRYEQYF. In DNA form, the CDR3 reads TGTGCCAGCAGTGACCGATACGAGCAGTACTTC.

There are a few counts of this clonotype. The chain employs TRBV5-1 and TRBJ2-5; a possible D gene is TRBD1 (5 bases). V was trimmed by 1 base and J by 1 base, leaving 8 bases between them. Germline CDR1 SGHRS, CDR2 YFSETQ. This CDR3 region has 14 residues. This CDR3 is CASSLRGFQETQYF. Here the CDR3 DNA reads TGCGCCAGCAGCTTGAGGGGATTCCAAGAGACCCAGTACTTC.

For this clonotype: Given a much more abundant clone one base away, this may be a read error. This sequence joins TRBV20-1 and TRBJ2-1; 7 bases are shared with TRBD2. The CDR3 is 15 residues long. CDR1 is DFQATT and CDR2 is SNEGSKA in the germline V gene (reference sequence). In nucleotides, the CDR3 is TGCGGTGCTAGAGAGGAGGGAGGGCCGAGTAATGAGCAGTTCTTC. Its translation is CGAREEGGPSNEQFF.

Only a few counts were recorded for this clonotype. J is TRBJ2-7 and V is TRBV7-9, with 9 positions matching TRBD1. J lost 3 bases, V lost 5 bases, and 8 bases had no gene match. Germline V gene sequence: CDR1 SEHNR, CDR2 FQNEAQ (reference sequence). This CDR3 has 15 residues. CDR3: CASSPGDRDLYEQYF. Written as DNA, the CDR3 is TGTGCCAGCAGCCCCGGGGACAGGGACCTCTACGAGCAGTACTTC.

This clonotype has ten or more counts. The rearrangement joins TRBV11-2 to TRBJ2-7; 8 bases align to TRBD1. Germline V gives CDR1 SGHAT, CDR2 FQNNGV. The CDR3 has 15 amino acids. The V and J ends lost 1 base and 3 bases, in that order; junction bases with no gene match: 5. CDR3 protein: CASSLGGTGLYEQYF. In DNA form, the CDR3 reads TGTGCCAGCAGCTTAGGCGGGACAGGACTCTACGAGCAGTACTTC.

The rearrangement joins TRBV5-1 to TRBJ2-5; a weak D match, TRBD2 (5 bases). The germline gives CDR1 SGHRS, CDR2 YFSETQ. The V and J ends lost 1 base and 3 bases respectively, with 10 bases between them. The CDR3 spans 14 residues. The DNA of the CDR3 is TGCGCCAGCAGCTTGAGTCGGGGAGAAGAGACCCAGTACTTC. Translation: CASSLSRGEETQYF.

This clonotype occurred a few times. The genes are TRBV5-1 and TRBJ1-1, with a tentative D call TRBD1 (5 bases). This CDR3 contains 15 residues. CDR1 is SGHRS and CDR2 is YFSETQ in the germline V gene. V was trimmed by 1 base and J by 2 bases, leaving 12 bases between them. The CDR3 here is CASSLNGGPNTEAFF. CDR3 in DNA: TGCGCCAGCAGCTTGAATGGGGGTCCCAACACTGAAGCTTTCTTT.

This clonotype is a singleton in its sample. The gene calls are TRBV28 and TRBJ1-5; D perhaps matches TRBD1 (5 bases). Trimming stripped 3 bases from V and 6 bases from J, with 15 bases between. The CDR3 is 15 residues long. In germline, CDR1 is MDHEN, CDR2 SYDVKM. The CDR3 here is CASSFRQGEIQPQHF. As DNA, the CDR3 is TGTGCCAGCAGTTTCCGGCAGGGAGAGATTCAGCCCCAGCATTTT.

CDR3 amino acids: CASSLAPGGEQYF. CDR3 DNA sequence: TGTGCCAGCAGCTTGGCCCCTGGGGGGGAGCAGTACTTC. This chain uses TRBV5-5 with TRBJ2-7; possibly TRBD2 for D (6 bases). The CDR3 has 13 residues. CDR1 SGHKS and CDR2 YYEKEE come from the germline V gene (reference sequence). The V and J ends lost 0 bases and 7 bases respectively, with 11 bases between them.

The rearrangement joins TRBV4-2 to TRBJ2-2; TRBD1 is a possible D gene (6 bases). The CDR3 has 15 amino acids. Per the germline V gene, CDR1 is LGHNA and CDR2 is YNFKEQ. Trimming left V 1 base short and J 1 base short, with 7 bases between. As DNA, the CDR3 is TGTGCCAGCAGCCAAGCGGGACAGAACACCGGGGAGCTGTTTTTT. As protein: CASSQAGQNTGELFF.

This clonotype showed up just a few times. The genes are TRBV4-2 and TRBJ1-6; 7 bases map to TRBD1. Germline V CDR1 and CDR2: LGHNA, YNFKEQ. The V segment lost 0 bases and the J segment 7 bases; nucleotides outside the gene matches: 6. This CDR3 region has 16 residues. CDR3: CASSQERGQVNSPLHF. The CDR3 coding sequence is TGTGCCAGCAGCCAAGAGAGGGGGCAGGTCAATTCACCCCTCCACTTT.

In this sample, this clonotype turned up many times. This rearrangement joins TRBV7-9 to TRBJ2-7, with 7 bases that match TRBD2. This CDR3 spans 14 amino acids. Germline CDR1 reads SEHNR; CDR2 reads FQNEAQ (reference sequence). V lost 2 bases to trimming and J lost 3 bases; unmatched junction nucleotides: 4. The CDR3 DNA reads as TGTGCCAGCAGCTTATGGGGACTAAGCTACGAGCAGTACTTC. Translated: CASSLWGLSYEQYF. The full variable domain, its missing parts supplied by reference TRBV7-9 and TRBJ2-7, is DTGVSQNPRHKITKRGQNVTFRCDPISEHNRLYWYRQTLGQGPEFLTYFQNEAQLEKSRLLSDRFSAERPKGSFSTLEIQRTEQGDSAMYLCASSLWGLSYEQYFGPGTRLTVT.

This clonotype was found many times. The chain combines TRBV28 with TRBJ2-3, with 12 bases matching TRBD2. The CDR3 is made up of 17 amino acids. Germline loops: CDR1 MDHEN, CDR2 SYDVKM. The V and J ends lost 5 bases and 4 bases, in that order; junction bases with no gene match: 10. Written as DNA, the CDR3 is TGTGCCAGCAGTCCCCAGTATTGGACTAGCGGGGCAGATACGCAGTATTTT. Encoded protein: CASSPQYWTSGADTQYF.

The rearrangement uses TRBV2 and TRBJ1-4; TRBD1 aligns across 10 bases. Germline-derived CDR1 and CDR2 are SNHLY and FYNNEI. The CDR3 has 13 amino acids. Trimming at V came to 6 bases and at J to 11 bases, leaving 6 bases not matched to a gene. Here the CDR3 reads CASSAGTGVKLFF. The CDR3 DNA is TGTGCCAGCAGCGCCGGGACAGGGGTGAAACTGTTTTTT.

CDR3 loop: CSARPGGGKLFF. The CDR3 DNA follows: TGCAGTGCCCGACCCGGGGGAGGTAAACTGTTTTTT. This sequence joins TRBV20-1 and TRBJ1-4; possible D gene TRBD1, 5 bases. Germline CDR1 reads DFQATT; CDR2 reads SNEGSKA (reference sequence). The V gene lost 6 bases and the J gene lost 11 bases, with 16 bases spanning the gap. This CDR3 is built from 12 residues.

This clonotype was detected a few times. J is TRBJ1-2 and V is TRBV5-1; 8 bases fit TRBD1. With V trimmed by 3 bases and J by 8 bases, 6 bases remained unmatched. The CDR3 runs to 13 residues. From germline, CDR1 is SGHRS and CDR2 YFSETQ. The DNA for the CDR3 is TGCGCCAGCAGCTCGACAGGGGAACGGGGCTACACCTTC. This sequence encodes CASSSTGERGYTF.

The chain joins TRBV6-1 to TRBJ1-1; 7 positions agree with TRBD1. The CDR3 covers 14 residues. From germline, CDR1 is MNHNS and CDR2 SASEGT. Unmatched junction bases numbered 6, after V lost 4 bases and J lost 4 bases. In DNA form, the CDR3 reads TGTGCCAGCAGTGGACAGGGCTTGGGCACTGAAGCTTTCTTT. Translation: CASSGQGLGTEAFF.

This clonotype was observed a handful of times. The chain uses TRBV3-1 and TRBJ2-1; TRBD2 matches at 9 bases. With 2 bases clipped from V and 5 bases from J, the junction kept 7 bases outside the gene matches. In germline, CDR1 is LGHDT, CDR2 YNNKEL (reference sequence). This CDR3 contains 16 residues. The CDR3 DNA sequence: TGTGCCAGCAGCCAAAGGCCCCTAGCGGGAAACAATGAGCAGTTCTTC. Its translation: CASSQRPLAGNNEQFF.

This clonotype was detected only a few times. The genes are TRBV4-3 and TRBJ2-3; the match to TRBD1 covers 8 bases. V trimming: 4 bases; J trimming: 2 bases; junction bases outside the gene matches: 5. Germline V lookup: CDR1 LGHNA, CDR2 YSLEER. The CDR3 contains 15 residues. CDR3 protein: CASSPGQGNTDTQYF. CDR3 DNA sequence: TGCGCCAGCAGCCCCGGACAGGGTAACACAGATACGCAGTATTTT.

This clonotype occurred many times. This chain connects TRBV28 to TRBJ2-5, with TRBD1 identical over 7 bases. This CDR3 is 16 amino acids long. CDR1 and CDR2 (germline): MDHEN, SYDVKM. Trimming at V came to 1 base and at J to 1 base, leaving 6 bases not matched to a gene. The CDR3 sequence is CASSLFFRTGQETQYF. The CDR3 DNA reads TGTGCCAGCAGTTTATTCTTCCGGACAGGCCAAGAGACCCAGTACTTC.

The table lists this clonotype with a few counts. The chain recombines TRBV2 with TRBJ1-4; possibly TRBD1 for D (6 bases). The CDR3 extends over 15 amino acids. V dropped 6 bases and J dropped 0 bases, with 11 bases sitting between them. CDR1 is SNHLY and CDR2 is FYNNEI in the germline V gene. This chain's CDR3 is CASRQNRATNEKLFF. The CDR3 DNA is TGTGCCAGCAGACAAAACAGGGCAACTAATGAAAAACTGTTTTTT.

This clonotype appeared a few times. The V and J genes are TRBV9 and TRBJ2-1, with 15 bases aligning to TRBD2. The CDR3 consists of 15 residues. Losses at the gene ends were 3 bases for V and 6 bases for J; bases not matched to a gene: 1. CDR1 and CDR2 from the germline V gene are SGDLS and YYNGEE. CDR3 protein: CASSGGLAGGNEQFF. DNA of the CDR3: TGTGCCAGCAGCGGGGGACTAGCGGGAGGCAATGAGCAGTTCTTC.

The chain recombines TRBV28 with TRBJ2-3; the D is unclear. CDR3 length: 15 amino acids. Germline assignment: CDR1 MDHEN and CDR2 SYDVKM. V dropped 6 bases and J dropped 1 base, with 14 bases sitting between them. The CDR3 spells CASSPVSRGTDTQYF. The CDR3 region has the DNA TGTGCCAGCAGCCCGGTCTCACGGGGCACAGATACGCAGTATTTT. Filled out from reference TRBV28 and TRBJ2-3, the complete variable domain reads DVKVTQSSRYLVKRTGEKVFLECVQDMDHENMFWYRQDPGLGLRLIYFSYDVKMKEKGDIPEGYSVSREKKERFSLILESASTNQTSMYLCASSPVSRGTDTQYFGPGTRLTVL.

The CDR3 DNA is TGCAGCGCTGCCGGGGGGGCCATCTACGAGCAGTACTTC. This encodes CSAAGGAIYEQYF. This sequence joins TRBV29-1 and TRBJ2-7; TRBD2 agrees at 8 bases. From germline, CDR1 is SQVTM and CDR2 ANQGSEA. CDR3 length: 13 residues. With 7 bases clipped from V and 3 bases from J, the junction kept 8 bases outside the gene matches.

This clonotype was seen repeatedly, ten times or more. V usage is TRBV9 and J usage is TRBJ2-1; D ambiguous. Germline values: CDR1 SGDLS, CDR2 YYNGEE. The CDR3 runs to 17 residues. Deletions cut 4 bases from V and 0 bases from J, with 17 bases between. CDR3 coding DNA: TGTGCCAGCAGCTTCCCTCAGGCGGCGAGCTCCTACAATGAGCAGTTCTTC. It codes for CASSFPQAASSYNEQFF.

This clonotype was observed a handful of times. The chain uses TRBV19 and TRBJ1-5; maybe TRBD1 (5 bases). Germline V gene lookup returns CDR1 LNHDA and CDR2 SQIVND (reference sequence). This CDR3 has 15 residues. Deletions cut 7 bases from V and 0 bases from J, with 13 bases between. The CDR3 reads CASTPWGYSNQPQHF. Here the CDR3 DNA reads TGTGCCAGTACCCCATGGGGGTATAGCAATCAGCCCCAGCATTTT.